The entry that follows covers one T cell receptor (beta chain) sequence. Its specific antigen is unknown. There are no base qualities to consult, and no much larger clone falls within one base. This entry belongs to a study of brain metastases from non-small cell lung cancer (dated by TCRdb to about 2019). A note on the overall study: The study profiled the immune microenvironment of paired resected primary tumors and brain metastases from non-small-cell lung cancer patients.

A total of some 40 patients with non-small-cell lung cancer that had been surgically resected, each with specimens from both a primary tumor and a brain metastasis, made up the cohort. Reading the germline V gene gives CDR1 SGHDT and CDR2 YYEEEE. The junction shows trimming of 2 bases on V and 3 bases on J, plus 17 bases between the germline ends. The CDR3 covers 16 residues, taking in both the cysteine and the phenylalanine. Only the CDR3 DNA stays, 48 bases, in frame from base 1. Receptor libraries were prepared by the immunoSEQ multiplex PCR assay. T-cell receptor beta chain repertoire sequencing was performed alongside a 770-gene immune expression panel. This is the immuneACCESS table as TCRdb keeps it, with only in-frame sequences that have V and J called. A part of the clones is gone; compared with another copy, unresolved V genes explain less than half, and the rest is unexplained. The sample contains over a thousand clones, 80% to 85% of them found a single time. The top ten clones comprise under 20% of the sample.

The chain uses TRBV5-6 and TRBJ2-5, with the D segment possibly TRBD1 or TRBD2, each aligning over 6 bases. Sequencing input: tumor-adjacent normal tissue. The receptor's source is a donor at least 40 years old with non-small cell lung cancer. The nucleotide sequence is given as TGTGCCAGCAGCTTCACGGGGGCACTAACCGAAGAGACCCAGTACTTC. This sequence encodes CASSFTGALTEETQYF.